Below, 32 T cell receptor beta chains from the same sample are listed, as sequenced in a study of shared clonotypes between healthy human individuals. Some clones are missing from TCRdb's copy, which holds only in-frame ones; the method was immunoSEQ multiplex PCR. This sample has approximately 2.4 million clones; approximately 96% occur once, and the top ten carry around 0.13%. Specimen: naive CD4+ T cells sorted from blood. Sample subset: CD45RA+ positively selected. All receptors come from a man in his late teens or twenties in good health.

As regards this clone: Other DNA sequences of this sample code for an identical CDR3. V gene TRBV6-5 combines with J gene TRBJ1-1, with TRBD1 identical over 9 bases. From germline, CDR1 is MNHEY and CDR2 SVGAGI. The length of the CDR3 is 12 residues. Losses at the gene ends were 4 bases for V and 12 bases for J; bases not matched to a gene: 6. CDR3 sequence reads: CASSSPGQGTFF. The CDR3 nucleotides read TGTGCCAGCAGTTCACCGGGACAGGGAACTTTCTTT.

V is TRBV6-1 and J is TRBJ2-7; tentatively, D is TRBD1 or TRBD2 (5 bases each). The CDR3 sequence is 14 residues long. Per the germline V gene, CDR1 is MNHNS and CDR2 is SASEGT. V gave up 6 bases and J gave up 0 bases, with 12 bases separating them. CDR3 protein: CASRGTNLSYEQYF. For the CDR3, the DNA is TGTGCCAGCAGAGGGACGAACCTCTCCTACGAGCAGTACTTC.

For this clone: The same CDR3 can be traced to other DNA sequences in this sample. The chain carries TRBV5-1 and TRBJ1-4, with 10 bases that match TRBD1. This CDR3 contains 15 residues. The V gene end was trimmed by 4 bases and the J gene end by 2 bases; junction bases not matched to a gene: 2. The germline V gene encodes CDR1 SGHRS and CDR2 YFSETQ. In DNA, the CDR3 is TGCGCCAGCAGCCTGGACAGGGGGACTAATGAAAAACTGTTTTTT. It encodes CASSLDRGTNEKLFF. The complete variable domain, with remaining parts taken from reference TRBV5-1 and TRBJ1-4, reads KAGVTQTPRYLIKTRGQQVTLSCSPISGHRSVSWYQQTPGQGLQFLFEYFSETQRNKGNFPGRFSGRQFSNSRSEMNVSTLELGDSALYLCASSLDRGTNEKLFFGSGTQLSVL.

The chain links TRBV6-6 to TRBJ2-4; D remains ambiguous. The V gene lost 6 bases and the J gene lost 0 bases, with 9 bases spanning the gap. Germline V CDR1 and CDR2: MNHNY, SVGAGI (reference sequence). This CDR3 is built from 14 residues. The CDR3: CASRDGIAKNIQYF. CDR3 nucleotide sequence: TGTGCCAGCAGGGATGGGATAGCCAAAAACATTCAGTACTTC.

In the case of this clone: The same CDR3 can be traced to other DNA sequences in this sample. This chain uses TRBV7-9 with TRBJ2-2; D is perhaps TRBD1 (5 bases). This CDR3 has 16 residues. Germline V gene lookup returns CDR1 SEHNR and CDR2 FQNEAQ (reference sequence). The V gene lost 1 base and the J gene lost 0 bases, with 9 bases spanning the gap. CDR3 sequence: CASSLVPGTNTGELFF. Here the CDR3 DNA reads TGTGCCAGCAGCTTAGTTCCAGGGACGAACACCGGGGAGCTGTTTTTT.

About this clone itself: Other DNA variants within this sample encode the same CDR3. This rearrangement joins TRBV10-1 to TRBJ1-1, with 7 nucleotides matching TRBD1. In germline, CDR1 is WNHNN, CDR2 SYGVQD (reference sequence). With V trimmed by 8 bases and J by 0 bases, 3 bases remained unmatched. CDR3 length: 13 residues. CDR3 protein: CASSGQMNTEAFF. The CDR3 DNA sequence: TGCGCCAGCTCGGGACAGATGAACACTGAAGCTTTCTTT.

The chain couples TRBV7-2 to TRBJ2-7; tentative D call: TRBD1 (6 bases). CDR3 length equals 13 residues. Germline CDR1 is SGHTA and CDR2 is FQGNSA. The V and J ends lost 4 bases and 7 bases respectively, with 14 bases between them. CDR3 sequence reads: CASSSDSVGEQYF. The CDR3 DNA follows: TGTGCCAGCAGCTCGGACAGCGTTGGGGAGCAGTACTTC.

This chain links TRBV7-6 with TRBJ2-7, with TRBD2 matching over 8 bases. Trimming removed 0 bases from V and 4 bases from J; junction bases left unmatched: 8. The CDR3 covers 16 residues. Germline CDR1 SGHVS, CDR2 FNYEAQ. CDR3 region: CASSLAHGGAIYEQYF. DNA for the CDR3: TGTGCCAGCAGCTTAGCGCACGGGGGGGCGATATACGAGCAGTACTTC.

The CDR3 region has the DNA TGTGCCAGCAGCGGAGACAGCTACGAGCAGTACTTC. The encoded protein is CASSGDSYEQYF. V usage is TRBV7-8 and J usage is TRBJ2-7; D perhaps matches TRBD1 (5 bases). Trimming removed 5 bases from V and 3 bases from J, with 8 bases in between. The germline CDR1 and CDR2 sequences are SGHVS and FQNEAQ. The CDR3 length is 12 residues.

A note on this clone: Distinct nucleotide sequences in the sample also encode this CDR3. V and J are TRBV5-1 and TRBJ2-2, with D perhaps assigned TRBD1 or TRBD2 (5 bases each). The germline V gene encodes CDR1 SGHRS and CDR2 YFSETQ. The V end was cut by 3 bases, the J end by 0 bases, with 6 bases between. The CDR3 runs 14 residues. As DNA, the CDR3 is TGCGCCAGCAGCTCGGGACCGAACACCGGGGAGCTGTTTTTT. This encodes CASSSGPNTGELFF. Complete variable domain (other parts from reference TRBV5-1 and TRBJ2-2): KAGVTQTPRYLIKTRGQQVTLSCSPISGHRSVSWYQQTPGQGLQFLFEYFSETQRNKGNFPGRFSGRQFSNSRSEMNVSTLELGDSALYLCASSSGPNTGELFFGEGSRLTVL.

CDR3 protein: CASRSQGEYGYTF. CDR3 bases: TGTGCCAGCAGGTCACAGGGGGAGTACGGCTACACCTTC. V gene TRBV28 combines with J gene TRBJ1-2, with 8 nucleotides matching TRBD1. The CDR3 covers 13 residues. Germline CDR1 reads MDHEN; CDR2 reads SYDVKM. J gave up 8 bases and V 6 bases, and 8 bases lay outside the gene matches.

V usage is TRBV7-9 and J usage is TRBJ1-1; TRBD1 matches 10 bases. The CDR3 has 16 residues. Germline assignment: CDR1 SEHNR and CDR2 FQNEAQ (reference sequence). J was trimmed by 7 bases and V by 1 base; bases with no gene match: 9. The CDR3, as DNA: TGTGCCAGCAGCTTAGGAGGGACAGGGGATTTTGGTGAAGCTTTCTTT. This codes for CASSLGGTGDFGEAFF.

The rearrangement links TRBV18 to TRBJ2-7; TRBD1 matches 10 bases. CDR3 length equals 15 residues. Trimming removed 2 bases from V and 5 bases from J; junction bases left unmatched: 6. Germline CDR1 is KGHSH and CDR2 is LQKENI. The DNA for the CDR3 is TGTGCCAGCTCACCAGCCGGGACAGGGGCCAACGAGCAGTACTTC. Protein: CASSPAGTGANEQYF. The variable domain in full, with the rest retrieved from reference TRBV18 and TRBJ2-7, is NAGVMQNPRHLVRRRGQEARLRCSPMKGHSHVYWYRQLPEEGLKFMVYLQKENIIDESGMPKERFSAEFPKEGPSILRIQQVVRGDSAAYFCASSPAGTGANEQYFGPGTRLTVT.

This rearrangement joins TRBV9 to TRBJ2-1; 12 bases are shared with TRBD1. CDR3 length: 16 amino acids. Per the germline V gene, CDR1 is SGDLS and CDR2 is YYNGEE. Trimming removed 0 bases from V and 9 bases from J; junction bases left unmatched: 7. The DNA of the CDR3 is TGTGCCAGCAGCGTAGTCCCCGGGACAGGGGGCAGTGAGCAGTTCTTC. It encodes CASSVVPGTGGSEQFF.

Turning to this clone: Other DNA sequences in this sample translate to the same CDR3. The chain carries TRBV6-5 and TRBJ2-1; 8 positions match TRBD2. CDR1 MNHEY and CDR2 SVGAGI come from the germline V gene. The CDR3 runs to 14 residues. With 2 bases clipped from V and 5 bases from J, the junction kept 2 bases outside the gene matches. The CDR3 loop reads CASSYGTRNNEQFF. CDR3 bases: TGTGCCAGCAGTTACGGGACTAGGAACAATGAGCAGTTCTTC.

This clone was detected once. This chain uses TRBV27 with TRBJ1-2, with D possibly TRBD1 on 5 matching bases. The CDR3 extends over 13 amino acids. Trimming took 8 bases from V and 8 from J, leaving 18 bases between them. CDR1 and CDR2 (germline): MNHEY, SMNVEV (reference sequence). CDR3 sequence reads: CASSGTDSSGYTF. CDR3 in DNA: TGTGCCAGCTCCGGGACGGACTCATCGGGCTACACCTTC.

The J gene is TRBJ1-1, the V gene TRBV11-2; D is unclear. Trimming removed 1 base at V and 0 bases at J, with 12 bases between. The CDR3 is 16 amino acids. CDR1 SGHAT and CDR2 FQNNGV come from the germline V gene. The CDR3 DNA is TGTGCCAGCAGCTTAGCCACTACGGGGATGAACACTGAAGCTTTCTTT. It is translated as CASSLATTGMNTEAFF.

A single count supports this clone. The chain recombines TRBV5-4 with TRBJ2-6; TRBD1 agrees at 11 bases. Unmatched junction bases numbered 1, after V lost 0 bases and J lost 2 bases. Germline CDR1 reads SGHNT; CDR2 reads YYREEE (reference sequence). This CDR3 contains 17 residues. The CDR3 protein is CASSLGGQGAGANVLTF. Written as DNA, the CDR3 is TGTGCCAGCAGCTTGGGGGGACAGGGGGCTGGGGCCAACGTCCTGACTTTC.

This chain uses TRBV28 with TRBJ1-5; TRBD1 is a possible D gene (5 bases). The V gene's germline CDR1 is MDHEN and CDR2 SYDVKM. CDR3 size: 14 residues. The ends were cut back, 6 bases at V and 5 bases at J, with 14 bases in the middle. The CDR3 bases are TGTGCCAGCAGGCACAGGAGACCTTATCAGCCCCAGCATTTT. Residues: CASRHRRPYQPQHF. Full variable domain (outside the CDR3, taken from reference TRBV28 and TRBJ1-5): DVKVTQSSRYLVKRTGEKVFLECVQDMDHENMFWYRQDPGLGLRLIYFSYDVKMKEKGDIPEGYSVSREKKERFSLILESASTNQTSMYLCASRHRRPYQPQHFGDGTRLSIL.

The chain recombines TRBV29-1 with TRBJ2-2; D gene uncertain. The CDR3 covers 14 residues. V was trimmed by 4 bases and J by 4 bases, leaving 13 bases between them. Germline-derived CDR1 and CDR2 are SQVTM and ANQGSEA. This CDR3 reads CSVGAGLPTGELFF. In nucleotides, the CDR3 is TGCAGCGTTGGGGCAGGCCTACCCACCGGGGAGCTGTTTTTT.

The CDR3 is CASSIGQGTDTQYF. The CDR3 region has the DNA TGTGCCAGTAGTATAGGACAGGGCACAGATACGCAGTATTTT. The J gene is TRBJ2-3, the V gene TRBV19; perhaps TRBD1 as D (6 bases). V was pared by 1 base and J by 1 base, with 6 bases between. The CDR3 is 14 residues long. Looked up from germline, CDR1 is LNHDA and CDR2 is SQIVND (reference sequence).

The chain joins TRBV30 to TRBJ2-1, with D perhaps matching TRBD2 (7 bases). The CDR3 covers 15 residues. The V end lost 0 bases, the J end lost 7 bases, and 16 bases lay between the germline ends. CDR1 and CDR2 (germline): GTSNPN, SVGIG (reference sequence). The CDR3 loop reads CAWSVWGGGLNEQFF. CDR3 DNA: TGTGCCTGGAGTGTATGGGGGGGCGGTTTGAATGAGCAGTTCTTC.

V gene TRBV11-2 combines with J gene TRBJ1-1; D possibly corresponds to TRBD1 (5 bases). Germline V CDR1 and CDR2: SGHAT, FQNNGV. V gave up 6 bases and J gave up 2 bases, with 13 bases separating them. The CDR3 runs to 14 residues. The CDR3 coding sequence is TGTGCCAGCAGATCCCCAGGGAGAAACACTGAAGCTTTCTTT. Its translation: CASRSPGRNTEAFF.

This chain connects TRBV6-5 to TRBJ1-2; TRBD1 agrees at 8 bases. The length of the CDR3 is 11 residues. Germline V gives CDR1 MNHEY, CDR2 SVGAGI. The V and J ends lost 10 bases and 4 bases, in that order; junction bases with no gene match: 2. The CDR3 reads CAIGTGYGYTF. CDR3 DNA: TGTGCCATCGGGACAGGCTATGGCTACACCTTC.

V usage is TRBV4-1 and J usage is TRBJ2-1; 11 bases line up with TRBD2. The CDR3 sequence is 16 residues long. Trimming cost V 1 base and J 3 bases; bases outside gene matches: 2. CDR1 and CDR2 from the germline V gene are MGHRA and YSYEKL. The CDR3 is CASSQGLAGIYNEQFF. CDR3 coding DNA: TGCGCCAGCAGCCAAGGACTAGCGGGGATCTACAATGAGCAGTTCTTC.

The chain has TRBV25-1 and TRBJ1-4, with D possibly TRBD1 on 5 matching bases. The CDR3 has 18 amino acids. The germline V and J ends were trimmed by 5 bases and 7 bases, with 26 bases remaining between them. Germline assignment: CDR1 MGHDK and CDR2 SYGVNS. The CDR3 region has the DNA TGTGCCAGCAGTCCTAGCGGGAGTGGGCGGCAGGGTGGTGAAAAACTGTTTTTT. Translation gives CASSPSGSGRQGGEKLFF.

The chain joins TRBV19 to TRBJ2-5, with D unresolved. The CDR3 has 13 residues. CDR1 is LNHDA, CDR2 SQIVND, per germline (reference sequence). The ends were cut back, 3 bases at V and 3 bases at J, with 8 bases in the middle. The CDR3 DNA sequence: TGTGCCAGTAGTATTGGGCTCAAAGAGACCCAGTACTTC. Translation: CASSIGLKETQYF.

In the case of this clone: This same CDR3 is encoded by further DNA sequences in the sample. The chain carries TRBV18 and TRBJ2-5; D not resolved. The V gene lost 3 bases and the J gene lost 2 bases, with 7 bases spanning the gap. The CDR3 totals 13 residues. CDR1 is KGHSH and CDR2 is LQKENI in the germline V gene. The CDR3 here is CASSPSAQETQYF. CDR3 DNA sequence: TGTGCCAGCTCACCCTCTGCTCAAGAGACCCAGTACTTC.

This sequence joins TRBV7-9 and TRBJ1-2; 10 bases line up with TRBD1. The CDR3 is made up of 16 amino acids. Losses at the gene ends were 5 bases for V and 3 bases for J; bases not matched to a gene: 9. CDR1 and CDR2 (germline): SEHNR, FQNEAQ (reference sequence). CDR3 sequence: CASSPARTGGDYGYTF. The CDR3 DNA reads as TGTGCCAGCAGCCCAGCCCGGACAGGGGGTGACTATGGCTACACCTTC.

The genes are TRBV6-1 and TRBJ2-4; 7 nucleotides align to TRBD1. This CDR3 has 14 residues. Unmatched junction bases numbered 5, after V lost 2 bases and J lost 7 bases. From germline, CDR1 is MNHNS and CDR2 SASEGT. The CDR3 here is CASSEKGAPNIQYF. The CDR3 region has the DNA TGTGCCAGCAGTGAAAAGGGGGCACCGAACATTCAGTACTTC.

This chain connects TRBV6-5 to TRBJ2-7, with D maybe TRBD2 (6 bases). This CDR3 contains 14 residues. Trimming pared 2 bases from V and 2 bases from J, leaving 10 bases between. The germline gives CDR1 MNHEY, CDR2 SVGAGI. As DNA, the CDR3 is TGTGCCAGCAGTTACCGTCTAGCGCCCTACGAGCAGTACTTC. Protein sequence: CASSYRLAPYEQYF.

This sequence joins TRBV30 and TRBJ1-1; a possible D gene is TRBD1 (6 bases). CDR3 length equals 11 residues. Germline-derived CDR1 and CDR2 are GTSNPN and SVGIG (reference sequence). Trimming took off 4 bases at V and 9 bases at J, with 12 bases between the two ends. The CDR3 loop reads CAWNNQGKAFF. The CDR3 nucleotides are TGTGCCTGGAACAATCAGGGGAAAGCTTTCTTT.